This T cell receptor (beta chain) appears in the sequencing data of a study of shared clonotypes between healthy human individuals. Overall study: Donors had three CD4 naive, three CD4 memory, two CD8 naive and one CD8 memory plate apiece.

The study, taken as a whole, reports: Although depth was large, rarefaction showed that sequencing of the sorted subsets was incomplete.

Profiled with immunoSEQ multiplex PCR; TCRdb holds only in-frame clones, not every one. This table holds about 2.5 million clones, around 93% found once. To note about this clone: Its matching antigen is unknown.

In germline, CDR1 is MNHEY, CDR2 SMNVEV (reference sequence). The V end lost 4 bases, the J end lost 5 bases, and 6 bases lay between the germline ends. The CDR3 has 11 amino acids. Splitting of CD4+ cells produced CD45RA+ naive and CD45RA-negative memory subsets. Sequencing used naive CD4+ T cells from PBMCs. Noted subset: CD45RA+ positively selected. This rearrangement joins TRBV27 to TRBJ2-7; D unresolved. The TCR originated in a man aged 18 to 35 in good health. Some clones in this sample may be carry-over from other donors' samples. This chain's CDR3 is CASSSFHEQYF. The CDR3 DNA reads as TGTGCCAGCAGTTCATTTCACGAGCAGTACTTC.